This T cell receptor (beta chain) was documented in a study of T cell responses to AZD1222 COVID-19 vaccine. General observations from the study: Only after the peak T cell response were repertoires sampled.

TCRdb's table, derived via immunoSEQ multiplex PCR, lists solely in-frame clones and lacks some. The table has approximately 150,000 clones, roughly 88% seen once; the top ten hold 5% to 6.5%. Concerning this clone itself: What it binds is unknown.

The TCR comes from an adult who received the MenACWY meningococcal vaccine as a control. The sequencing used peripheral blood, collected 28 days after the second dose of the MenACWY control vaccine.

CDR3 sequence reads: CASSLDRPNEQFF. For the CDR3, the DNA is TGTGCCAGCAGCTTAGATAGGCCAAATGAGCAGTTCTTC. The rearrangement joins TRBV11-2 to TRBJ2-1, with no clear D. Trimming removed 0 bases at V and 7 bases at J, with 7 bases between. This CDR3 has 13 amino acids. The germline gives CDR1 SGHAT, CDR2 FQNNGV.